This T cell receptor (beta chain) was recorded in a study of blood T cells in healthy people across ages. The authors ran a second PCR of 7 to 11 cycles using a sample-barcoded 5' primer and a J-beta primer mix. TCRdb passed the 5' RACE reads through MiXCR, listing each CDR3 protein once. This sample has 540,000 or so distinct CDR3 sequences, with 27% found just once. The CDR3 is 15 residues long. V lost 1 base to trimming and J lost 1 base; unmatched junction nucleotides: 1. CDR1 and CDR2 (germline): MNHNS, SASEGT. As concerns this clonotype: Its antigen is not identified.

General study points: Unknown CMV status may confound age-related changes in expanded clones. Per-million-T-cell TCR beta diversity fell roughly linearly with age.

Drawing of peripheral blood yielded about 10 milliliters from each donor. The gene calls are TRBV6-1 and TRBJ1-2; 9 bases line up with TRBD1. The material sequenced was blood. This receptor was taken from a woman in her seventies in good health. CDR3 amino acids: CASSEGTGDNYGYTF. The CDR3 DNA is TGTGCCAGCAGTGAAGGGACAGGGGATAACTATGGCTACACCTTC.